This T cell receptor (beta chain) was observed in a study of T cell responses to AZD1222 COVID-19 vaccine. Germline loops: CDR1 SQVTM, CDR2 ANQGSEA. CDR3 length: 15 amino acids. The ends lost 5 bases at V and 2 bases at J; junction bases unmatched: 10. Sequencing used immunoSEQ multiplex PCR; TCRdb keeps in-frame clones, though not all of them. The repertoire holds 80,000 to 95,000 clones, with 78% as singletons. The genes are TRBV29-1 and TRBJ2-5, with TRBD2 identical over 8 bases. This specimen consisted of peripheral blood, obtained on day 0 of AZD1222 vaccination. The TCR comes from an adult in good health. The DNA of the CDR3 is TGCAGCGTTACCAGCGGGAGTGCAATACAAGAGACCCAGTACTTC. Encoded protein: CSVTSGSAIQETQYF.